This T cell receptor beta chain was sequenced for a study of follicular helper T cells after annual influenza vaccination. General study points: Yearly vaccinations repeatedly recalled conserved clonotypes in ICOS+CD38+ cTfh. Just roughly 9.5-20% of cells analyzed had recovered productive TCRB sequences.

The V gene's germline CDR1 is SQVTM and CDR2 ANQGSEA. The CDR3 totals 13 residues. Trimming pared 4 bases from V and 4 bases from J, leaving 13 bases between. Blood volume per time point ranged from roughly 40 to 100 mL. The table came from immunoSEQ multiplex PCR; TCRdb's copy has only in-frame clones and leaves some out. The table lists about 11,000 clones, around 85% of them singletons. Regarding this clone: The antigen is unknown.

The clonotype comes from an adult who received the influenza vaccine. This specimen consisted of CXCR5- memory CD4+ T cells sorted from blood, obtained 6 weeks after influenza vaccination. The gene calls are TRBV29-1 and TRBJ1-2; D remains unclear. CDR3 sequence (DNA): TGCAGCGTTGCCAGTCAAACCTTCTATGGCTACACCTTC. Its protein product is CSVASQTFYGYTF.